This is a list of T cell receptor beta chains from one sample in a study of shared clonotypes between healthy human individuals. Assay: immunoSEQ multiplex PCR; the TCRdb copy retains only in-frame clones and omits some. This sample has about 700,000 clones, with around 74% found just once. Sample: memory CD4+ T cells sorted from blood. These receptors were collected from a woman under 40 in good health. CDR3s include the opening cysteine and the closing phenylalanine or tryptophan. The order of the fields is V gene, clone size, D gene, J gene, CDR3 DNA, CDR3 protein. A D gene is named only where the DNA matches it firmly. Size values are once, few and many counts, or a class for expanded clones, and some rows have none.

TRBV19	NA	NA	TRBJ1-1	TGTGCCAGTAGTATAGTTTGGCAGGGAAGGATGAACACTGAAGCTTTCTTT	CASSIVWQGRMNTEAFF
TRBV11-2	few	TRBD2	TRBJ2-1	TGTGCCAGCACACGGCTAGCGGTCTACAATGAGCAGTTCTTC	CASTRLAVYNEQFF
TRBV5-4	NA	NA	TRBJ1-2	TGTGCCAGCAGCACCGACAGGAACTATGGCTACACCTTC	CASSTDRNYGYTF
TRBV7-2	few	NA	TRBJ2-7	TGTGCCAGCAGCCCGTGGGTAAGCTCCTACGAGCAGTACTTC	CASSPWVSSYEQYF
TRBV5-1	few	TRBD1	TRBJ2-3	TGCGCCAGCAGCATCGGGACAGGGGGAGATACGCAGTATTTT	CASSIGTGGDTQYF
TRBV19	NA	NA	TRBJ1-5	TGTGCCAGTAGTGGGACGGGGGCTCAGCCCCAGCATTTT	CASSGTGAQPQHF
TRBV28	NA	TRBD2	TRBJ2-1	TGTGCCAGCAGCTCCGGGACTAGCGGGAGGGGAAATGAGCAGTTCTTC	CASSSGTSGRGNEQFF
TRBV2	NA	TRBD2	TRBJ2-5	TGTGCCAGCAAGGCTAGCGGGAGATATGAGACCCAGTACTTC	CASKASGRYETQYF
TRBV6-5	NA	TRBD1	TRBJ2-2	TGTGCCAGCAGCGGACAGGCCACCGGGGAGCTGTTTTTT	CASSGQATGELFF
TRBV19	NA	NA	TRBJ1-1	TGTGCCAGTAGTATAGATCTCAGGGACGCTGAAGCTTTCTTT	CASSIDLRDAEAFF
TRBV5-1	few	NA	TRBJ2-1	TGCGCCAGCAGCTTGGATTCGGTGGACTACAATGAGCAGTTCTTC	CASSLDSVDYNEQFF
TRBV6-6	NA	NA	TRBJ1-3	TGTGCCAGCAGTACGACAGGCCTCTCTGGAAACACCATATATTTT	CASSTTGLSGNTIYF
TRBV5-6	NA	NA	TRBJ1-5	TGTGCCAGCAGCTATGGACCAATCGGTAATCAGCCCCAGCATTTT	CASSYGPIGNQPQHF
TRBV11-1	NA	NA	TRBJ2-1	TGTGCCAGCAGCGCGTGGAGTGAGCAGTTCTTC	CASSAWSEQFF
TRBV19	few	TRBD2	TRBJ2-1	TGTGCCAGTAGTCCCTGGGGGGGGAGAAGGCACAATGAGCAGTTCTTC	CASSPWGGRRHNEQFF
TRBV5-1	NA	NA	TRBJ2-5	TGCGCCAGCAGTTTGCGGGATTTGGAGACCCAGTACTTC	CASSLRDLETQYF
TRBV16	NA	NA	TRBJ1-5	TGTGCCAGCAGCCAAGGGCGAAATCAGCCCCAGCATTTT	CASSQGRNQPQHF